Below, 15 T cell receptor beta chains from the same sample are listed, as sequenced in a study of OX40 agonist ivuxolimab in advanced cancers. The method was the immunoSEQ multiplex PCR assay. TCRdb retrieved this table from immuneACCESS and kept in-frame rearrangements only. Not all clones are present; in checked studies, unresolved V genes account for under half, and no reason is known for the remainder. This sample is represented by about 50,000 clones; roughly 80% of them were singletons. The leading ten clones occupy less than 4% of the sample. This specimen was CD4+ or CD8+ T cells sorted from blood, taken in a trial of the OX40 agonist ivuxolimab. These TCRs come from an adult with an advanced solid tumor such as melanoma, head and neck, liver or kidney cancer.

The chain employs TRBV5-6 and TRBJ1-2; TRBD1 matches at 8 bases. Trimming at V came to 0 bases and at J to 0 bases, leaving 7 bases not matched to a gene. Per germline, CDR1 SGHDT and CDR2 YYEEEE. This CDR3 comprises 17 residues. CDR3: CASSLVRTGRTNYGYTF. CDR3 DNA: TGTGCCAGCAGCTTGGTGAGGACAGGGCGAACTAACTATGGCTACACCTTC.

This chain connects TRBV5-6 to TRBJ1-2; TRBD1 is a possible D gene (5 bases). Germline values: CDR1 SGHDT, CDR2 YYEEEE. The V end was cut by 0 bases, the J end by 4 bases, with 10 bases between. The CDR3 spans 14 residues. The CDR3 reads CASSLVGQGYGYTF. The CDR3 nucleotides read TGTGCCAGCAGCTTGGTCGGGCAGGGCTATGGCTACACCTTC.

The chain has TRBV14 and TRBJ1-2, with TRBD1 identical over 7 bases. CDR1 and CDR2 from the germline V gene are SGHDN and FVKESK. This CDR3 region has 20 residues. V trimming: 4 bases; J trimming: 2 bases; junction bases outside the gene matches: 22. The CDR3 sequence is CASSPKRDLGQMSPNYGYTF. CDR3 DNA sequence: TGTGCCAGCAGCCCGAAACGAGATTTGGGACAGATGTCCCCCAACTATGGCTACACCTTC.

The V call is TRBV5-1, the J call TRBJ1-1; the D gene is possibly TRBD1 (6 bases). Between the trimmed V and J ends, which lost 4 bases and 5 bases, there was a span of 15 bases. CDR3 length: 14 residues. The germline V gene encodes CDR1 SGHRS and CDR2 YFSETQ. The CDR3 nucleotides read TGCGCCAGCAGCCCACAGGGTGCTCGGACTGAAGCTTTCTTT. Amino acid sequence: CASSPQGARTEAFF.

This rearrangement joins TRBV28 to TRBJ2-7, with unresolved D. The CDR3 consists of 14 residues. Germline values: CDR1 MDHEN, CDR2 SYDVKM. Deletions cut 3 bases from V and 0 bases from J, with 9 bases between. CDR3 sequence (DNA): TGTGCCAGCAGTTTCCCGAGGAGCTCCTACGAGCAGTACTTC. This sequence encodes CASSFPRSSYEQYF.

The chain combines TRBV5-6 with TRBJ1-5; D unclear. The germline V gene encodes CDR1 SGHDT and CDR2 YYEEEE. The CDR3 length is 17 residues. Trimming took off 2 bases at V and 0 bases at J, with 15 bases between the two ends. This chain's CDR3 is CASSLRATTYSNQPQHF. The CDR3 DNA reads as TGTGCCAGCAGCTTAAGAGCTACGACCTATAGCAATCAGCCCCAGCATTTT. Full variable domain (outside the CDR3, taken from reference TRBV5-6 and TRBJ1-5): DAGVTQSPTHLIKTRGQQVTLRCSPKSGHDTVSWYQQALGQGPQFIFQYYEEEERQRGNFPDRFSGHQFPNYSSELNVNALLLGDSALYLCASSLRATTYSNQPQHFGDGTRLSIL.

This rearrangement joins TRBV7-8 to TRBJ1-2; TRBD1 matches 12 bases. After removal of 5 bases from V and 5 bases from J, the junction contained 6 bases not matched to a gene. CDR1 is SGHVS and CDR2 is FQNEAQ in the germline V gene. The CDR3 is 15 residues long. The CDR3 region is CASSRGTGGRYGYTF. CDR3 DNA: TGTGCCAGCAGCCGAGGGACAGGGGGCAGATATGGCTACACCTTC.

The genes are TRBV6-5 and TRBJ2-7; 9 bases match TRBD1. Looked up from germline, CDR1 is MNHEY and CDR2 is SVGAGI. The CDR3 spans 15 residues. V lost 6 bases, J lost 2 bases, and 8 bases stayed unmatched. CDR3 bases: TGTGCCAGCAGCAGTCCAGGACAGGGGACCTACGAGCAGTACTTC. Protein: CASSSPGQGTYEQYF.

This chain uses TRBV27 with TRBJ2-5, with TRBD2 matching over 14 bases. The germline V gene has CDR1 MNHEY and CDR2 SMNVEV (reference sequence). V lost 0 bases, J lost 4 bases, and 10 bases stayed unmatched. The CDR3 is 19 amino acids. In DNA, the CDR3 is TGTGCCAGCAGTTTATCGATGGGGACTAGCGGGGGAATGAGAGAGACCCAGTACTTC. It translates to CASSLSMGTSGGMRETQYF.

The chain carries TRBV6-1 and TRBJ1-1; 7 bases line up with TRBD1. The germline CDR1 and CDR2 sequences are MNHNS and SASEGT. The CDR3 length is 15 residues. V lost 6 bases to trimming and J lost 7 bases; unmatched junction nucleotides: 14. As DNA, the CDR3 is TGTGCCAGCAGCGACAGGGATGGACAGGCCCGTGAAGCTTTCTTT. Its protein is CASSDRDGQAREAFF.

This sequence joins TRBV10-3 and TRBJ2-5; 12 bases align to TRBD2. CDR3 length: 16 residues. Germline assignment: CDR1 ENHRY and CDR2 SYGVKD. V lost 4 bases, J lost 0 bases, and 3 bases stayed unmatched. The CDR3 is CAISGGLAGYQETQYF. CDR3 bases: TGTGCCATCAGTGGAGGACTAGCGGGGTACCAAGAGACCCAGTACTTC.

V and J are TRBV7-6 and TRBJ2-7; D gene ambiguous. The V and J ends lost 4 bases and 0 bases respectively, with 13 bases between them. CDR3 length: 15 residues. Germline V gives CDR1 SGHVS, CDR2 FNYEAQ. The CDR3 loop reads CASSSSTAGSYEQYF. CDR3 nucleotides: TGTGCCAGCAGCTCCTCGACGGCCGGCTCCTACGAGCAGTACTTC.

The V call is TRBV18, the J call TRBJ2-2; the match to TRBD1 covers 12 bases. Germline CDR1 reads KGHSH; CDR2 reads LQKENI. The CDR3 has 16 residues. V gave up 4 bases and J gave up 4 bases; unmatched junction bases: 4. CDR3 residues: CASSQPGQGATGELFF. CDR3 DNA: TGTGCCAGCTCACAGCCGGGACAGGGGGCCACCGGGGAGCTGTTTTTT.

The count of this clone is one. V is TRBV27 and J is TRBJ1-3; weak D call: TRBD1 (5 bases). V dropped 2 bases and J dropped 1 base, with 9 bases sitting between them. This CDR3 has 15 amino acids. Germline assignment: CDR1 MNHEY and CDR2 SMNVEV (reference sequence). CDR3 sequence (DNA): TGTGCCAGCAGTTTAGCCGGGGCGTCTGGAAACACCATATATTTT. It is translated as CASSLAGASGNTIYF.

V usage is TRBV5-1 and J usage is TRBJ2-5; no clear D gene. The CDR3 has 11 residues. V lost 8 bases and J 2 bases, leaving 7 bases between the germline ends. Per germline, CDR1 SGHRS and CDR2 YFSETQ. In DNA, the CDR3 is TGCGCCAGTGCGACACAAGAGACCCAGTACTTC. Translation gives CASATQETQYF.